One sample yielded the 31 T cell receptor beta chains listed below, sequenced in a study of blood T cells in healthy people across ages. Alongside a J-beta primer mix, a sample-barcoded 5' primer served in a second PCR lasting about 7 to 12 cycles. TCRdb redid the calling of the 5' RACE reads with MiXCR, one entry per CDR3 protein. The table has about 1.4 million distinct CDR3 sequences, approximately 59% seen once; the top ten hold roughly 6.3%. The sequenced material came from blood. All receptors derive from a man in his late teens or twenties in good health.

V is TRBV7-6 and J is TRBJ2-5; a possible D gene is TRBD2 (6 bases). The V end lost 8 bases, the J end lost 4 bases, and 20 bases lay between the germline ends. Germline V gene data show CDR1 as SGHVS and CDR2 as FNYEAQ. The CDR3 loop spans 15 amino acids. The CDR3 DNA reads TGTGCCAGCTCACGGGAGCTAGTAAATTTAGAGACCCAGTACTTC. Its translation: CASSRELVNLETQYF.

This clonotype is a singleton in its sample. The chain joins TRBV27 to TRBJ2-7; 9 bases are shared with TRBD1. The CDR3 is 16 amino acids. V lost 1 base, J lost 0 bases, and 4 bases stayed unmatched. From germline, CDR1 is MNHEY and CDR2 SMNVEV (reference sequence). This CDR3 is CASSLFGQGISYEQYF. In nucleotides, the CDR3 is TGTGCCAGCAGTTTATTTGGACAGGGGATCTCCTACGAGCAGTACTTC.

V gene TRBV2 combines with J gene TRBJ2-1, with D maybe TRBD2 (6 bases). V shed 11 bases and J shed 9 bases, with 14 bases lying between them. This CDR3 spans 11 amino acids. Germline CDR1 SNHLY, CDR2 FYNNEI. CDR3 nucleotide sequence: TGTGCCCGATTTTTGGGGGGTGAGCAGTTCTTC. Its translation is CARFLGGEQFF.

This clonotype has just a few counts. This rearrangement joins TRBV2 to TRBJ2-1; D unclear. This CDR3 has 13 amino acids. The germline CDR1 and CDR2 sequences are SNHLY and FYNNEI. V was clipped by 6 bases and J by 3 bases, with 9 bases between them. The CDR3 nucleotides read TGTGCCAGCAGGGCTCCGAACTACAATGAGCAGTTCTTC. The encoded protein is CASRAPNYNEQFF.

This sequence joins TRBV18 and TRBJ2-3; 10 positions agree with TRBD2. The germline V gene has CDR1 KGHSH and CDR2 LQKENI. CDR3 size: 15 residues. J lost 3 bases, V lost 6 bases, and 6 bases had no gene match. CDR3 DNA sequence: TGTGCCAGCTCCGTGTCTAGCGGGAGTACAGATACGCAGTATTTT. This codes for CASSVSSGSTDTQYF.

Here the CDR3 DNA reads TGCGCCAGCAGTCAGTATACTAGCGGGAGGGCCGTCCAAGAGACCCAGTACTTC. This gives the protein CASSQYTSGRAVQETQYF. The V call is TRBV4-1, the J call TRBJ2-5; 13 bases map to TRBD2. This CDR3 contains 18 residues. Per germline, CDR1 MGHRA and CDR2 YSYEKL. Trimming at V came to 6 bases and at J to 1 base, leaving 11 bases not matched to a gene.

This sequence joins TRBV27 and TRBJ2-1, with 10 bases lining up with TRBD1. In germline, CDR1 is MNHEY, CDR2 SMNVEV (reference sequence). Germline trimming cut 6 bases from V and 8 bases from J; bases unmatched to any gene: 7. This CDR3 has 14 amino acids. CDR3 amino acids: CASSQGTGVDEQFF. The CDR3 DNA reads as TGTGCCAGCAGCCAGGGGACAGGGGTTGATGAGCAGTTCTTC.

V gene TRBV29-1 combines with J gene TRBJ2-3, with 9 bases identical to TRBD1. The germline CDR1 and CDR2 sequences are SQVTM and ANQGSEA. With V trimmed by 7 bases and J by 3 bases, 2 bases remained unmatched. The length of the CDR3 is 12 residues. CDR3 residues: CSADRGTDTQYF. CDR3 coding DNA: TGCAGCGCGGACAGGGGTACAGATACGCAGTATTTT.

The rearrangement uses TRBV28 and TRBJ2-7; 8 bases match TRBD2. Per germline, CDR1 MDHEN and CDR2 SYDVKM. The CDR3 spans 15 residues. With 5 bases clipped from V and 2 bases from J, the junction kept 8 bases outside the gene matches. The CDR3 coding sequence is TGTGCCAGCAGTCCCGTTAGCGGGACTGCCTACGAGCAGTACTTC. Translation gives CASSPVSGTAYEQYF.

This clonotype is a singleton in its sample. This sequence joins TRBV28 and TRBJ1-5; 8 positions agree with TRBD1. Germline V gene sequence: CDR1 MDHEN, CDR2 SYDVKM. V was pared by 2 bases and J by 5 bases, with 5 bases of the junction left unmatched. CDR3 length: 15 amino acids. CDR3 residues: CASSLPYRGYQPQHF. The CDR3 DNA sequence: TGTGCCAGCAGTTTACCATACAGGGGGTATCAGCCCCAGCATTTT.

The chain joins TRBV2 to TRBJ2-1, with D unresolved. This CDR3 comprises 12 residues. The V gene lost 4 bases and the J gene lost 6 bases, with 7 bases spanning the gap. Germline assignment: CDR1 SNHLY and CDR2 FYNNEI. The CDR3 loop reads CASSGFSNEQFF. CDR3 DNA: TGTGCCAGCAGTGGATTTAGCAATGAGCAGTTCTTC.

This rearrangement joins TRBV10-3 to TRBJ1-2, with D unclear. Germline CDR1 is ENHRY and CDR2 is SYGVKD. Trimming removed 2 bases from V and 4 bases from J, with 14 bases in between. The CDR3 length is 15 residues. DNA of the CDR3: TGTGCCATCAGTGAGAATCTTGGGGTCGCCTATGGCTACACCTTC. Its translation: CAISENLGVAYGYTF.

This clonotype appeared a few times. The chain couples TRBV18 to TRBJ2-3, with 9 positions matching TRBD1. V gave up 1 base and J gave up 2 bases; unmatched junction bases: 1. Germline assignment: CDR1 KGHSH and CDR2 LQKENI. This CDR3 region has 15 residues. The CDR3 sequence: CASSPRDRVTDTQYF. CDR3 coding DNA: TGTGCCAGCTCACCACGGGACAGGGTCACAGATACGCAGTATTTT.

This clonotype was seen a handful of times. As DNA, the CDR3 is TGTGCCAGCAGTGCATCCGGTTTCCAGCCTTATAGCAATCAGCCCCAGCATTTT. It translates to CASSASGFQPYSNQPQHF. The chain recombines TRBV6-2 or TRBV6-3 with TRBJ1-5; D gene unclear. The V and J ends lost 5 bases and 0 bases respectively, with 20 bases between them. Germline V gene data show CDR1 as MNHEY and CDR2 as SVGEGT. This CDR3 spans 18 amino acids.

The CDR3 DNA reads as TGCAGTGCCCTCGGCCCTTACTCCTACGAGCAGTACTTC. It encodes CSALGPYSYEQYF. The chain links TRBV20-1 to TRBJ2-5; no firm D call. The assigned J gene may be wrong: the sequence end matches TRBJ2-7 better. This CDR3 comprises 13 residues. Looked up from germline, CDR1 is DFQATT and CDR2 is SNEGSKA (reference sequence).

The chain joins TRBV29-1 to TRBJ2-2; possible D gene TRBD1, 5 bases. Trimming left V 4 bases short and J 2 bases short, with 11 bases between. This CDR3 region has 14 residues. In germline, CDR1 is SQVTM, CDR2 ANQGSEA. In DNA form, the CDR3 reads TGCAGCGTTGGCAGGACAACAAACACCGGGGAGCTGTTTTTT. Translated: CSVGRTTNTGELFF.

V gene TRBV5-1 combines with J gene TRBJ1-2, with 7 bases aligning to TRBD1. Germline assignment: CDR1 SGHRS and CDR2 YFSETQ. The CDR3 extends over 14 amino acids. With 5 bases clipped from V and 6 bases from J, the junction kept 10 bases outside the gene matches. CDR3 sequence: CASRRQGRGDGYTF. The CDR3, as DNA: TGCGCCAGCAGGCGACAGGGCCGGGGAGATGGCTACACCTTC.

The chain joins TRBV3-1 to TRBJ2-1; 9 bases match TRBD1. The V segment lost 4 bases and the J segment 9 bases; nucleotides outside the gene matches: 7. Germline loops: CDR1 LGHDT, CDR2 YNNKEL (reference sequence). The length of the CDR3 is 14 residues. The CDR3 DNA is TGTGCCAGCAGCCTGGGACAGGGATTCGGTGAGCAGTTCTTC. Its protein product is CASSLGQGFGEQFF.

CDR3 nucleotides: TGCGCCAGCAGCTTGAACTCTGGGAACCACGCCTACGAGCAGTACTTC. Protein sequence: CASSLNSGNHAYEQYF. The chain employs TRBV5-1 and TRBJ2-7; D ambiguous. Germline CDR1 and CDR2: SGHRS and YFSETQ. The CDR3 has 16 amino acids. V shed 1 base and J shed 2 bases, with 16 bases lying between them.

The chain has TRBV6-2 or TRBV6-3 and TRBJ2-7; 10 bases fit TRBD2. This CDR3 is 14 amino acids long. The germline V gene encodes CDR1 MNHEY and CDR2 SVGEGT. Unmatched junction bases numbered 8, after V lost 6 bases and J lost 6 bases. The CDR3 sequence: CASSRTSGLREQYF. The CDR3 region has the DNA TGTGCCAGCAGCCGGACTAGCGGCTTACGCGAGCAGTACTTC.

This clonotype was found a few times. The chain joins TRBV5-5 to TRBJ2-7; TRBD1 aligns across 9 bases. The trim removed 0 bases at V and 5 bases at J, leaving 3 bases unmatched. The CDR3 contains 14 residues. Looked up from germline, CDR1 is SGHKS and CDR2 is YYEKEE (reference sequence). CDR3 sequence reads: CASSLGQGVHEQYF. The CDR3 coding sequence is TGTGCCAGCAGCTTGGGACAGGGGGTCCACGAGCAGTACTTC.

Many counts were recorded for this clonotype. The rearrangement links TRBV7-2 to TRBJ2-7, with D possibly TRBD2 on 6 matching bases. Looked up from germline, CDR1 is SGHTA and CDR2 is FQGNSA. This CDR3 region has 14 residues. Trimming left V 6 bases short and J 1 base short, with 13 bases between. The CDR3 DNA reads TGTGCCAGCAGTCTCTTGGCGGGATCCTACGAGCAGTACTTC. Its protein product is CASSLLAGSYEQYF. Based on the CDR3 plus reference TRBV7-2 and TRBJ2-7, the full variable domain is GAGVSQSPSNKVTEKGKDVELRCDPISGHTALYWYRQSLGQGLEFLIYFQGNSAPDKSGLPSDRFSAERTGGSVSTLTIQRTQQEDSAVYLCASSLLAGSYEQYFGPGTRLTVT.

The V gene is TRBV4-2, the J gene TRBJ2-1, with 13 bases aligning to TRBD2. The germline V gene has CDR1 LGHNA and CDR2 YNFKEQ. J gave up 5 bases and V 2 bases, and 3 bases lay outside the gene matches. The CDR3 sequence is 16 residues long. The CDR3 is CASSQIGLAGDNEQFF. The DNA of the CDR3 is TGTGCCAGCAGCCAAATCGGACTAGCGGGGGACAATGAGCAGTTCTTC.

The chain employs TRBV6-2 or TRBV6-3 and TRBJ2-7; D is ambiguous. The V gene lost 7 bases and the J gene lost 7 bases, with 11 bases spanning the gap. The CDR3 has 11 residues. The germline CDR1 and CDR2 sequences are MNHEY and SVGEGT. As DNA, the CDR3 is TGTGCCAGCACCCAGTCTAGTGAGCAGTACTTC. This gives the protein CASTQSSEQYF.

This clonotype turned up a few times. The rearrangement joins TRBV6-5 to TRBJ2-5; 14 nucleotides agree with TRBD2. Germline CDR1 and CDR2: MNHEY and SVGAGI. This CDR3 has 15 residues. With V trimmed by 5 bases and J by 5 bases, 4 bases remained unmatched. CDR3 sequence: CASSPWTSGGETQYF. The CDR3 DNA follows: TGTGCCAGCAGTCCTTGGACTAGCGGGGGGGAGACCCAGTACTTC.

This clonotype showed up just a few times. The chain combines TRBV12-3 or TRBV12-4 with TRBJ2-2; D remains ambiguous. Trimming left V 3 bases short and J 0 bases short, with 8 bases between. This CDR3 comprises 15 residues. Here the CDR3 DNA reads TGTGCCAGCAGTTTTTTCGGGCCGAACACCGGGGAGCTGTTTTTT. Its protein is CASSFFGPNTGELFF.

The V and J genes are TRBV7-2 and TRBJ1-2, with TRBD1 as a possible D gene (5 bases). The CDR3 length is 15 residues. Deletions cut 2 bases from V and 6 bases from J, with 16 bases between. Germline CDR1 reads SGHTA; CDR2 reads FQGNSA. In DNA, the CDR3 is TGTGCCAGCAGCTTACGGGACGGCGGCCGCGATGGCTACACCTTC. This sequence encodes CASSLRDGGRDGYTF.

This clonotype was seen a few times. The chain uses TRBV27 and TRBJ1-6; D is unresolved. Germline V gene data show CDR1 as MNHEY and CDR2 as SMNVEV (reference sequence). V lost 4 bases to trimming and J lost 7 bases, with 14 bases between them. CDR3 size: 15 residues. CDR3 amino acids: CASSSGRNTNSPLHF. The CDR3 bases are TGTGCCAGCAGTTCAGGACGGAACACGAATTCACCCCTCCACTTT.

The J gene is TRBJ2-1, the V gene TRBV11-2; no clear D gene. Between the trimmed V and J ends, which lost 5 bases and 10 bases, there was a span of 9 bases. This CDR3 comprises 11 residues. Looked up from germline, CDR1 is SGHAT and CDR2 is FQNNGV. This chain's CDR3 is CASSPQLEQFF. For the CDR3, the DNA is TGTGCCAGCAGCCCACAATTAGAGCAGTTCTTC.

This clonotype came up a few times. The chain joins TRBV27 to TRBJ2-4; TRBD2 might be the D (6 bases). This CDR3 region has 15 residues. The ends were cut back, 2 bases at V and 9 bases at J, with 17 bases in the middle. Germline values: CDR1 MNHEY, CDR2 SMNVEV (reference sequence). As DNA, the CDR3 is TGTGCCAGCAGTTTAGTCGGGACTTTCCAGGTCATTCAGTACTTC. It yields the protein CASSLVGTFQVIQYF.

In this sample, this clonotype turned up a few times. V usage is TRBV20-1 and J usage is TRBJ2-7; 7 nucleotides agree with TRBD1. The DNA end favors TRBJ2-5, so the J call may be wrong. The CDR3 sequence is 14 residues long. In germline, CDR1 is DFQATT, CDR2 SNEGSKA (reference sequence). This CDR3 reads CSARVTGLGETQYF. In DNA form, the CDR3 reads TGCAGTGCTAGAGTGACAGGGTTGGGGGAGACCCAGTACTTC.